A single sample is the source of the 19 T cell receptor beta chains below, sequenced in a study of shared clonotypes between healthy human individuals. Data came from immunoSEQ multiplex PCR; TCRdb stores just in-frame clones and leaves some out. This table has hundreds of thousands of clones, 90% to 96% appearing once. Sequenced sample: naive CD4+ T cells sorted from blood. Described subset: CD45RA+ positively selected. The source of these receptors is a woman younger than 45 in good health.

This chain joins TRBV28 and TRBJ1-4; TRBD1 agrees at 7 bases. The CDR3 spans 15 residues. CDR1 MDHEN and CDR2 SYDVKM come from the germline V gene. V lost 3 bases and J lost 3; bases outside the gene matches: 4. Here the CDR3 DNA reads TGTGCCAGCAGTTTTCTCGGGACAGCTAATGAAAAACTGTTTTTT. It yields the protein CASSFLGTANEKLFF.

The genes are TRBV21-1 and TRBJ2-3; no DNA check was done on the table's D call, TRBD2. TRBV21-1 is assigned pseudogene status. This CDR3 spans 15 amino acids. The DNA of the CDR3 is TGTGCCAGCAGCAAAGGACTAGCTAGCACAGATACGCAGTATTTT. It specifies CASSKGLASTDTQYF.

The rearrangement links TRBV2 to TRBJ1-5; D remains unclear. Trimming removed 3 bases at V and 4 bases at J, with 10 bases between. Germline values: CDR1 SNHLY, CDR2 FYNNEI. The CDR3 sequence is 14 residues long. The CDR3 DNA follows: TGTGCCAGCAGTGAGGACCTGGCGAATCAGCCCCAGCATTTT. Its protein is CASSEDLANQPQHF. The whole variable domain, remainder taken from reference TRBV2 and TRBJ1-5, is EPEVTQTPSHQVTQMGQEVILRCVPISNHLYFYWYRQILGQKVEFLVSFYNNEISEKSEIFDDQFSVERPDGSNFTLKIRSTKLEDSAMYFCASSEDLANQPQHFGDGTRLSIL.

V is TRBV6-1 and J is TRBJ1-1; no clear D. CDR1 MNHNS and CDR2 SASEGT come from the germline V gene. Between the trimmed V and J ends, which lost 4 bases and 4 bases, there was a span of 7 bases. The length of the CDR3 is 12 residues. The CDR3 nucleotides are TGTGCCAGCAGTGTTTACGGCACTGAAGCTTTCTTT. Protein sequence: CASSVYGTEAFF.

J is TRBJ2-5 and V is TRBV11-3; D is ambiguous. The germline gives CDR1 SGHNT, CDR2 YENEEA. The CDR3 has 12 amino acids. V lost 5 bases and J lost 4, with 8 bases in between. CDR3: CASSRVGETQYF. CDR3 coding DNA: TGTGCCAGCAGCCGGGTAGGAGAGACCCAGTACTTC.

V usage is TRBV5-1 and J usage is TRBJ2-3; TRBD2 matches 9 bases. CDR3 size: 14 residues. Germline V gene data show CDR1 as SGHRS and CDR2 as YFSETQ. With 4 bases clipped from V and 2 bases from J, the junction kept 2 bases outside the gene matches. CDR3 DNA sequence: TGCGCCAGCAGCGCGGGAGGGTACACAGATACGCAGTATTTT. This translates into CASSAGGYTDTQYF.

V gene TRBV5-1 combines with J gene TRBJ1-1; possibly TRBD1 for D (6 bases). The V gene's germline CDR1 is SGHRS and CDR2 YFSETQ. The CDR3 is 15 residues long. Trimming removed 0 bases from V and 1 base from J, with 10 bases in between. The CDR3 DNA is TGCGCCAGCAGCTTGGGAGGGGGGACGAACACTGAAGCTTTCTTT. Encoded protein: CASSLGGGTNTEAFF.

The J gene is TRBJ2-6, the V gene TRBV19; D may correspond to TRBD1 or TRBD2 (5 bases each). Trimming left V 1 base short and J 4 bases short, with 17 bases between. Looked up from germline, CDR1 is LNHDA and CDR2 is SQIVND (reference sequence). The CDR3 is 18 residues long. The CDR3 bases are TGTGCCAGTAGTATAGGGGACCCTTCTTGGGCCGGGGCCAACGTCCTGACTTTC. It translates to CASSIGDPSWAGANVLTF.

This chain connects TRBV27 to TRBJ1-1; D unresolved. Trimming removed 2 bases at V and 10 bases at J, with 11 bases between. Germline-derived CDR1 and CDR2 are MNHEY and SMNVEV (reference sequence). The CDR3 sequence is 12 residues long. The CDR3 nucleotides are TGTGCCAGCAGTTTAGATGCGGGTCCAGCTTTCTTT. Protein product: CASSLDAGPAFF.

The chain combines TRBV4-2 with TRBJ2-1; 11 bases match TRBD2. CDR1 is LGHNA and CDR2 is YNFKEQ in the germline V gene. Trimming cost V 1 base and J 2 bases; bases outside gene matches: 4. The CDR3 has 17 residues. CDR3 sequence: CASSQGNSGRAYNEQFF. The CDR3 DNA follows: TGTGCCAGCAGCCAAGGGAATAGCGGGAGGGCCTACAATGAGCAGTTCTTC.

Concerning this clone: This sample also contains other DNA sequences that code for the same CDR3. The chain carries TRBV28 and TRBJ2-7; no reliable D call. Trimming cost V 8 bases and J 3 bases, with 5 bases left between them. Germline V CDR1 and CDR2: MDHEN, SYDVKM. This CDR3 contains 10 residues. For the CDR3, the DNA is TGTGCCAGCGGCAACTACGAGCAGTACTTC. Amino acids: CASGNYEQYF.

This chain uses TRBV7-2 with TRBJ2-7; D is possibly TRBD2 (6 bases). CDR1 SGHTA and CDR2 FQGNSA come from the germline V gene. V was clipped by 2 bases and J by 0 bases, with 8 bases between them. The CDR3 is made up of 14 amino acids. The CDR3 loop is CASSLSSVSYEQYF. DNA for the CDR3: TGTGCCAGCAGCTTATCTAGCGTCTCCTACGAGCAGTACTTC.

The CDR3 is CASRRITGGRDGYTF. In DNA, the CDR3 is TGTGCCAGCAGGCGGATAACAGGGGGCAGGGATGGCTACACCTTC. The chain links TRBV5-6 to TRBJ1-2; 9 bases are a match to TRBD1. This CDR3 comprises 15 residues. CDR1 is SGHDT and CDR2 is YYEEEE in the germline V gene. V lost 5 bases and J lost 6; bases outside the gene matches: 11.

The CDR3 nucleotides read TGTGCCAGCAGCTTAGTGTCAGGGGGCGCGGACGAGCAGTACTTC. This codes for CASSLVSGGADEQYF. This chain links TRBV7-2 with TRBJ2-5, with 8 bases lining up with TRBD1. Near its end, the DNA agrees better with TRBJ2-7, so the J call may be wrong. This CDR3 spans 15 amino acids. The germline V gene encodes CDR1 SGHTA and CDR2 FQGNSA.

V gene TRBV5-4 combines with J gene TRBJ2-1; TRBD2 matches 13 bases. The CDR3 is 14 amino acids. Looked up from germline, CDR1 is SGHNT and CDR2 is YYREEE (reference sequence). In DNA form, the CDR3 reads TGTGCTACCACGGGACTAGCGGGAACAAATGAGCAGTTCTTC. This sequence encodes CATTGLAGTNEQFF.

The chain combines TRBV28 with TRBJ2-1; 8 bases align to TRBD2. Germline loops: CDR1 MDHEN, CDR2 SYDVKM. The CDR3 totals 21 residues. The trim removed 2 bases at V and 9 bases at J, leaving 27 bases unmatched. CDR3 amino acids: CASSLPSTELWGEREPPEQFF. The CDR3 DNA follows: TGTGCCAGCAGTTTACCCTCGACAGAACTTTGGGGCGAGCGGGAGCCCCCTGAGCAGTTCTTC.

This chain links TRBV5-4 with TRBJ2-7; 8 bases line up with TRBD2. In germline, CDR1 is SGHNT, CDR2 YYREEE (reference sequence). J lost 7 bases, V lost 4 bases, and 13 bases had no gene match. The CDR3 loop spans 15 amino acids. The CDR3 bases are TGTGCCAGCAGCCCACCAGAGCGGGAGCTGGGGGAGCAGTACTTC. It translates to CASSPPERELGEQYF.

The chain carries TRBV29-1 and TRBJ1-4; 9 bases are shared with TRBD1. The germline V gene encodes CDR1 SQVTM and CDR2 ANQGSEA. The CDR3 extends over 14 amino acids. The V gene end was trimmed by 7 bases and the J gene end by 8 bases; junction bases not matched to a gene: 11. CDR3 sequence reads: CSAQPGQGDEKLFF. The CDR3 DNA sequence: TGCAGCGCCCAACCGGGACAGGGAGACGAAAAACTGTTTTTT.

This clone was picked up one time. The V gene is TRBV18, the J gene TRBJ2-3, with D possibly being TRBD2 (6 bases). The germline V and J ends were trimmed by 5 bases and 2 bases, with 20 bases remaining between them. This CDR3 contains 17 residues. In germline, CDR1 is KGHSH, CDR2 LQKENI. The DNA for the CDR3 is TGTGCCAGCTCAGTGGGCGTAAATAGCGGCAACACAGATACGCAGTATTTT. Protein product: CASSVGVNSGNTDTQYF.